Here is one T cell receptor (beta chain) with its context. Antigen: not known. The source of the sample is a study of shared clonotypes between healthy human individuals. Only Caucasian adults living in Nashville, Tennessee served as donors. Study-wide results and caveats: In contrast to clonotypes shared by all four donors, non-shared clonotypes had lower generation probabilities.

Measured with immunoSEQ multiplex PCR; TCRdb has only the in-frame clones, and not every one. This table has about 1 million clones, about 75% appearing once. This CDR3 is built from 11 residues. V dropped 1 base and J dropped 13 bases, with 10 bases sitting between them. Germline loops: CDR1 SGHAT, CDR2 FQNNGV. This rearrangement joins TRBV11-2 to TRBJ1-2; D remains unclear. This clonotype originated in a man between 18 and 29 years old in good health. The source material was memory CD4+ T cells sorted from blood. Described subset: CD45RA-negative fraction. In DNA, the CDR3 is TGTGCCAGCAGCTTAGGAGAATGGTCCACCTTC. Translation gives CASSLGEWSTF.